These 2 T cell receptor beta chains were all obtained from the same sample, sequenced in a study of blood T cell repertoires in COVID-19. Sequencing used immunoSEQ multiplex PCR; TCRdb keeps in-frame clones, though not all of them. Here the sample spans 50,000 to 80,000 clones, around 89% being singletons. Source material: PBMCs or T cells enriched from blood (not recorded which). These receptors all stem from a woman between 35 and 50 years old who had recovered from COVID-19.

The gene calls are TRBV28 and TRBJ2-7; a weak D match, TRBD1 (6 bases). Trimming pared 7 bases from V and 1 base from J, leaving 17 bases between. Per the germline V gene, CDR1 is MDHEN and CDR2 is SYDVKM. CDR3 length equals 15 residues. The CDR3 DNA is TGTGCCAGCACCGCAGGACAGACCAGTTCCTACGAGCAGTACTTC. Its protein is CASTAGQTSSYEQYF.

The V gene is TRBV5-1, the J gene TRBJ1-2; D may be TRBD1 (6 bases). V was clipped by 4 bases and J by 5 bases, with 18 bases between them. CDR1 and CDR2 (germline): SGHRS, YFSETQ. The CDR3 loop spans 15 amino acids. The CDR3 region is CASSPGDKDLYGYTF. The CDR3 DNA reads TGCGCCAGCAGCCCAGGGGACAAGGACCTATATGGCTACACCTTC.